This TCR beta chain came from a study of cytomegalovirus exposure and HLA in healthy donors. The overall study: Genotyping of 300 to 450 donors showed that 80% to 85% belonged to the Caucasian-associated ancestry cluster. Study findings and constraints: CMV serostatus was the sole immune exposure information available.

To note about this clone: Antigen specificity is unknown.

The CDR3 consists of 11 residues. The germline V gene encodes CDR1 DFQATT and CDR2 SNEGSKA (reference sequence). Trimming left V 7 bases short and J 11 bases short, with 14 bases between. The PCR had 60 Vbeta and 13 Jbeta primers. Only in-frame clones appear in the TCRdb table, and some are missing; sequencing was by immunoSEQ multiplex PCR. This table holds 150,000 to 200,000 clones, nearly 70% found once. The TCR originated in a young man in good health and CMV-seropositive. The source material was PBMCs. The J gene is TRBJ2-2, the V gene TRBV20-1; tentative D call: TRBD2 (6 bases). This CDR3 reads CSVSGDTELFF. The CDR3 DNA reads TGCAGTGTTAGCGGTGATACCGAGCTGTTTTTT.